These 2 T cell receptor beta chains were sequenced from one sample in a study of blood T cell repertoires in COVID-19. TCRdb's table, derived via immunoSEQ multiplex PCR, lists solely in-frame clones and lacks some. The repertoire has about 200,000 clones, around 88% of them found once; the top ten carry roughly 4.5%. Sequencing input: PBMCs or T cells enriched from blood (not recorded which). The source of these receptors is a woman in her twenties or thirties who had been exposed to COVID-19.

The V and J genes are TRBV9 and TRBJ2-3, with 11 nucleotides matching TRBD2. V was pared by 4 bases and J by 2 bases, with 6 bases of the junction left unmatched. Germline V gives CDR1 SGDLS, CDR2 YYNGEE. There are 16 residues in the CDR3. CDR3 region: CASSPPGLADTDTQYF. The CDR3, as DNA: TGTGCCAGCAGCCCTCCGGGACTAGCGGACACAGATACGCAGTATTTT.

V usage is TRBV5-1 and J usage is TRBJ1-4; D not resolved. Germline CDR1 and CDR2: SGHRS and YFSETQ. The length of the CDR3 is 14 residues. V lost 0 bases and J lost 5, with 8 bases in between. The CDR3 protein is CASSLGAPNEKLFF. The CDR3 region has the DNA TGCGCCAGCAGCTTGGGGGCGCCGAATGAAAAACTGTTTTTT.